A selection of T cell receptor beta chains follows, all from one sample in a study of T-cell memory formation after mild COVID-19. MiXCR was run by TCRdb on the 5' RACE reads, yielding one entry per CDR3 protein. The profile covers about 390,000 distinct CDR3 sequences, with about 16% appearing a single time and about 22% taken by the ten largest. The sample taken for sequencing was PBMCs or a T cell subset sorted from them (not recorded which). These receptors all come from a man aged 18-30 years who had mild COVID-19 (a few samples of this study predate the infection). Cell type and time point are not known. Both conserved end residues are part of each CDR3. A D gene is named only where the DNA matches it firmly. Size is omitted from some rows. Given values are once, few, many or a class for expanded clones.

NA	TRBV11-3	TRBJ2-3	NA	TGTGCCAGCGGGGCGGGCGATACGCAGTATTTT	CASGAGDTQYF
NA	TRBV6-5	TRBJ1-6	NA	TGTGCCAGCAGAAAGAGGACGGCGAGCTCCTATAATTCACCCCTCCACTTT	CASRKRTASSYNSPLHF
few	TRBV4-1	TRBJ2-7	NA	TGCGCCAGCAGCCCCCGGGGTGCCTACGAGCAGTACTTC	CASSPRGAYEQYF
NA	TRBV5-4	TRBJ2-2	TRBD2	TGTGCCAGCAGCTTGAGCCCCGGCGGGGGTGGAACCGGGGAGCTGTTTTTT	CASSLSPGGGGTGELFF
NA	TRBV5-8	TRBJ2-3	NA	TGTGCCAGCAGCTCGGGGACACTCACAGATACGCAGTATTTT	CASSSGTLTDTQYF
once	TRBV19	TRBJ2-5	NA	TGTGCCAGTAGTATGGGTCAGAGGGGAGAGACCCAGTACTTC	CASSMGQRGETQYF
many	TRBV29-1	TRBJ2-5	NA	TGCAGCGGGTTCGGACAGATGTACCAAGAGACCCAGTACTTC	CSGFGQMYQETQYF
few	TRBV4-1	TRBJ2-1	NA	TGCGCCAGCAGCCAAGTTCGCCAGGACAATGAGCAGTTCTTC	CASSQVRQDNEQFF
NA	TRBV2	TRBJ1-1	NA	TGTGCCAGCAGCGGGTTATACACTGAAGCTTTCTTT	CASSGLYTEAFF
few	TRBV9	TRBJ2-3	TRBD2	TGTGCCAGCAGCGTAGGGATTATAGCGGGGGATCATACGCAGTATTTT	CASSVGIIAGDHTQYF
NA	TRBV10-1	TRBJ2-1	TRBD1	TGCGCCAGCAGTGAGTTCACCGGGACAGGGGATGAGCAGTTCTTC	CASSEFTGTGDEQFF
NA	TRBV6-2/TRBV6-3	TRBJ2-2	NA	TGTGCCAGCAGGGACGGGGAGCTGTTTTTT	CASRDGELFF
many	TRBV10-1	TRBJ2-4	NA	TGCGCCAGCAGTGACAGGGGATCCAAAAACATTCAGTACTTC	CASSDRGSKNIQYF
NA	TRBV4-1	TRBJ2-4	TRBD1	TGCGCCAGCAGCCCCGTGACAGGGTCCAAAAACATTCAGTACTTC	CASSPVTGSKNIQYF
NA	TRBV4-2	TRBJ2-3	NA	TGTGCCAGCAGCCAAGTCAGTCCCTCACTTACAGATACGCAGTATTTT	CASSQVSPSLTDTQYF
NA	TRBV6-4	TRBJ2-5	TRBD2	TGTGCCACCTCACCTAGCGGGGGGGCTCGAGAGACCCAGTACTTC	CATSPSGGARETQYF
few	TRBV7-9	TRBJ2-1	TRBD1	TGTGCCAGCAGCTTAGTGGGAACAGGGGTTTATAATGAGCAGTTCTTC	CASSLVGTGVYNEQFF
few	TRBV23-1	TRBJ2-2	TRBD1	TGCGCCAGCAGTCAAAACGGACAGGGGCCAACCGTCGGGGAGCTGTTTTTT	CASSQNGQGPTVGELFF
NA	TRBV11-3	TRBJ1-1	NA	TGTGCCAGCAGCCAGGGACCTGGCACTGAAGCTTTCTTT	CASSQGPGTEAFF
NA	TRBV4-2	TRBJ2-5	NA	TGTGCCAGCAGCCAAGCGAGGGAAGAGACCCAGTACTTC	CASSQAREETQYF
once	TRBV9	TRBJ1-1	NA	TGTGCCAGCAGCGTAGGGATGGGGACTGAAGCTTTCTTT	CASSVGMGTEAFF
few	TRBV7-9	TRBJ2-7	TRBD2	TGTGCCAGCAGCTTAGGGACTAGCGGGACGGGCGAGCAGTACTTC	CASSLGTSGTGEQYF
few	TRBV7-9	TRBJ2-2	NA	TGTGCCAGCAGCTGGACTTCGAACACCGGGGAGCTGTTTTTT	CASSWTSNTGELFF
few	TRBV29-1	TRBJ1-2	NA	TGCAGCGTTGAAGTCACAGCCTATGGCTACACCTTC	CSVEVTAYGYTF
NA	TRBV6-2/TRBV6-3	TRBJ1-2	TRBD1	TGTGCCAGCAGCCCAGGGGGCTGGGGTGCTGGCTACACCTTC	CASSPGGWGAGYTF
NA	TRBV3-1	TRBJ2-1	TRBD2	TGTGCCAGCAGCCAAGTCAATCTAGCGGACAATGAGCAGTTATTC	CASSQVNLADNEQLF
many	TRBV10-3	TRBJ2-5	TRBD2	TGTGCCATCAGTGATTCCCCACCGGGGGGGCGAACCTACCAAGAGACCCAGTACTTC	CAISDSPPGGRTYQETQYF
few	TRBV5-1	TRBJ1-1	NA	TGCGCCAGCAGGGGGGGTAGCTTAATGAACACTGAAGCTTTCTTT	CASRGGSLMNTEAFF
NA	TRBV5-1	TRBJ2-7	NA	TGCGCCAGCAGCCCTACCTGGTTCGAATTAGTGGGGCAGTACTTC	CASSPTWFELVGQYF
NA	TRBV18	TRBJ2-5	TRBD1	TGTGCCAGCTCTCCAGAGACAGGGTGGGAGACCCAGTACTTC	CASSPETGWETQYF
NA	TRBV11-2	TRBJ2-1	NA	TGTGCCAGCAGCTTGGTCCCCCAGTGGGGGCACCGATTCAATGAGCAGTTCTTC	CASSLVPQWGHRFNEQFF
NA	TRBV11-2	TRBJ1-3	NA	TGTGCCAGCAGTTCGGGGGGCAGCATATATTTT	CASSSGGSIYF
NA	TRBV7-7	TRBJ2-5	NA	TGTGCCAGCAGCTTAGTTGGTAGCGGTGCGGAGACCCAGTACTTC	CASSLVGSGAETQYF
NA	TRBV28	TRBJ1-6	NA	TGTGCCAGCAGTTTAGAAGGAGGGGGTCATTCACCCCTCCACTTT	CASSLEGGGHSPLHF
NA	TRBV29-1	TRBJ2-7	TRBD1	TGCAGCGTGGTAGGGGGACAGGGAATGAGCGTCCACGAGCAGTACTTC	CSVVGGQGMSVHEQYF
NA	TRBV9	TRBJ2-3	NA	TGTGCCAGCAGCGGCGGGGACACAGATACGCAGTATTTT	CASSGGDTDTQYF
NA	TRBV10-3	TRBJ2-3	NA	TGTGCCATCAACGGTTATAGCACAGATACGCAGTATTTT	CAINGYSTDTQYF
NA	TRBV5-1	TRBJ2-1	TRBD2	TGCGCCAGCAGCTTCAGCGGGGGAGGCTCCTACAATGAGCAGTTCTTC	CASSFSGGGSYNEQFF
NA	TRBV13	TRBJ2-3	NA	TGTGCCAGCAGCTTAACAGGGTCACATACGCAGTATTTT	CASSLTGSHTQYF
NA	TRBV29-1	TRBJ1-2	NA	TGCAGCGTTGAGTATGGCTACACCTTC	CSVEYGYTF
many	TRBV5-1	TRBJ2-5	TRBD2	TGCGCCAGCAGCTCCGCCGGGACTAGCGTTCAAGAGACCCAGTACTTC	CASSSAGTSVQETQYF
few	TRBV20-1	TRBJ2-1	TRBD2	TGCAGTGCTTTACCGGGACTACCGAACAATGAGCAGTTCTTC	CSALPGLPNNEQFF
NA	TRBV5-1	TRBJ2-3	NA	TGCGCCAGCAGCTGGGACAACGAGGCGACCGGCACAGATACGCAGTATTTT	CASSWDNEATGTDTQYF
many	TRBV12-3/TRBV12-4	TRBJ2-7	TRBD2	TGTGCCAGCAGTTTGAGCGGGAGCTCCTACGAGCAGTACTTC	CASSLSGSSYEQYF
NA	TRBV4-3	TRBJ2-3	NA	TGCGCCAGCAGCCAAGATCGCGGTCAGGCAGATACGCAGTATTTT	CASSQDRGQADTQYF
few	TRBV5-1	TRBJ2-1	TRBD1	TGCGCCAGCAGCTTGTGGGGACAGGGGGCTGACAATGAGCAGTTCTTC	CASSLWGQGADNEQFF
few	TRBV20-1	TRBJ1-2	NA	TGCAGTGCTCCGACAGGCTCGCTCACCTTC	CSAPTGSLTF
NA	TRBV20-1	TRBJ2-3	TRBD2	TGCAGTGCTCGCCTCCTAGCGGGGACCACAGATACGCAGTATTTT	CSARLLAGTTDTQYF
few	TRBV7-2	TRBJ1-3	NA	TGTGCCAGCAGCTTAGCCAGGGAAAACACCATATATTTT	CASSLARENTIYF
few	TRBV5-6	TRBJ1-1	NA	TGTGCCAGCAGCGGCCCTGGGACGGGGAACACTGAAGCTTTCTTT	CASSGPGTGNTEAFF